This T cell receptor (beta chain) was identified in a study of vaccination and CD4 T cells after COVID-19. Overall study: Post-COVID draws came a median 101 days after diagnosis (range 35 to 161).

Details on this clonotype: The antigen is not known.

Germline V gene data show CDR1 as MNHEY and CDR2 as SVGAGI. Trimming left V 4 bases short and J 8 bases short, with 17 bases between. CDR3 size: 15 residues. Cultured CD4+ T-cell DNA underwent Oncomine TCR Beta short-read sequencing. TCRdb analysed the PCR reads with MiXCR anew, one entry per CDR3 protein. The table lists about 20,000 distinct CDR3 sequences, about 23% of them singletons. Treatment meaning: roughly 11-day PBMC culture with coronavirus spike peptide pools or control peptides (ViraFEST assay). Via ViraFEST, peptide pools expanded antigen-specific T cells before TCR sequencing. PCR tests turned positive between March and December 2020, before US Alpha, Beta and Delta variants.

Input material: cultured CD4+ T cells from blood. This TCR came from a human donor with COVID-19. This rearrangement joins TRBV6-5 to TRBJ1-4; weak D call: TRBD1 (6 bases). CDR3 protein: CASSSAGHTKEKLFF. The CDR3 nucleotides read TGTGCCAGCAGTTCGGCGGGACACACAAAGGAAAAACTGTTTTTT.